Listed here are 11 T cell receptor beta chains from one sample, sequenced in a study of beta chain features in type 1 diabetes. TCRB transcripts that were expressed got sequenced, as all of the isolated RNA had been reverse transcribed. Some clones are missing from TCRdb's copy, which holds only in-frame ones; the method was immunoSEQ multiplex PCR. Here the sample spans 130,000 to 150,000 clones, 10% being singletons. The sequencing sample was made of naive CD4+ T cells from blood. These receptors were collected from a man younger than 35 in good health.

The table lists this clone with a few counts. The gene calls are TRBV21-1 and TRBJ2-5; TRBD1 reflects the table's D call only, with no check against the DNA. TRBV21-1 is marked as a pseudogene. The CDR3 is made up of 17 amino acids. The CDR3: CASSPLRGDRGQETQYF. The CDR3 nucleotides are TGTGCCAGCAGCCCCTTGAGGGGGGACAGGGGACAAGAGACCCAGTACTTC.

This clone has a handful of counts. The chain links TRBV7-2 to TRBJ2-7; 7 positions match TRBD1. The CDR3 spans 15 residues. V lost 5 bases and J lost 2; bases outside the gene matches: 9. Germline V lookup: CDR1 SGHTA, CDR2 FQGNSA. The CDR3 DNA reads as TGTGCCAGCAGCAGAAGGACCCAGGGGGCCTACGAGCAGTACTTC. Its protein product is CASSRRTQGAYEQYF.

This clone was seen many times. The chain is built from TRBV30 and TRBJ2-4; 7 positions agree with TRBD2. There are 15 residues in the CDR3. V lost 1 base and J lost 7; bases outside the gene matches: 10. Germline V lookup: CDR1 GTSNPN, CDR2 SVGIG (reference sequence). CDR3 sequence reads: CAWSAGPTRGNIQYF. The CDR3 DNA sequence: TGTGCCTGGAGTGCCGGACCGACGCGGGGGAACATTCAGTACTTC. The variable domain in full, with the rest retrieved from reference TRBV30 and TRBJ2-4, is SQTIHQWPATLVQPVGSPLSLECTVEGTSNPNLYWYRQAAGRGLQLLFYSVGIGQISSEVPQNLSASRPQDRQFILSSKKLLLSDSGFYLCAWSAGPTRGNIQYFGAGTRLSVL.

The CDR3 protein is CASSPRQGIAYEQYF. CDR3 sequence (DNA): TGCGCCAGCAGCCCTCGGCAGGGGATTGCCTACGAGCAGTACTTC. The chain links TRBV5-1 to TRBJ2-7, with a tentative D call TRBD1 (6 bases). The length of the CDR3 is 15 residues. The ends were cut back, 4 bases at V and 2 bases at J, with 16 bases in the middle. Germline CDR1 reads SGHRS; CDR2 reads YFSETQ.

To note about this clone: An end of the junction differs from the germline gene, which may be a read error. The rearrangement joins TRBV5-6 to TRBJ2-7; 10 bases are a match to TRBD2. Germline V gene data show CDR1 as SGHDT and CDR2 as YYEEEE. The CDR3 contains 14 residues. CDR3 amino acids: CASSARRTSGYIHF. Here the CDR3 DNA reads TGTGCCAGCAGCGCCCGCCGGACTAGCGGTTATATACACTTC.

This clone was counted a few times. This sequence joins TRBV18 and TRBJ1-5; tentatively, D is TRBD1 (6 bases). With 3 bases removed from V and 5 bases from J, the gap between germline ends came to 11 bases. The CDR3 runs to 14 residues. Looked up from germline, CDR1 is KGHSH and CDR2 is LQKENI. The CDR3 coding sequence is TGTGCCAGCTCACCTTCGACAGGTTATCAGCCCCAGCATTTT. It is translated as CASSPSTGYQPQHF.

The chain has TRBV25-1 and TRBJ2-6, with 10 positions matching TRBD1. V lost 5 bases to trimming and J lost 3 bases; unmatched junction nucleotides: 7. The CDR3 loop spans 17 amino acids. Germline loops: CDR1 MGHDK, CDR2 SYGVNS. The CDR3 reads CASSSPGTGVGANVLTF. CDR3 nucleotides: TGTGCCAGCAGTTCCCCCGGGACAGGGGTTGGGGCCAACGTCCTGACTTTC.

The rearrangement uses TRBV7-6 and TRBJ2-5, with 11 bases identical to TRBD2. CDR1 and CDR2 (germline): SGHVS, FNYEAQ. V was clipped by 5 bases and J by 5 bases; unmatched bases: 13. This CDR3 has 17 residues. CDR3 sequence reads: CASSRGGWRTSGETQYF. As DNA, the CDR3 is TGTGCCAGCAGCAGGGGGGGGTGGCGGACTAGCGGGGAGACCCAGTACTTC. Using reference TRBV7-6 and TRBJ2-5 for the parts outside the CDR3, the full variable domain is GAGVSQSPRYKVTKRGQDVALRCDPISGHVSLYWYRQALGQGPEFLTYFNYEAQQDKSGLPNDRFSAERPEGSISTLTIQRTEQRDSAMYRCASSRGGWRTSGETQYFGPGTRLLVL.

V and J are TRBV25-1 and TRBJ1-2; a possible D gene is TRBD1 (6 bases). The germline gives CDR1 MGHDK, CDR2 SYGVNS. The V end lost 6 bases, the J end lost 6 bases, and 14 bases lay between the germline ends. CDR3 length: 13 residues. CDR3 DNA sequence: TGTGCCAGCAGCAGAGGGGGATCGGATGGCTACACCTTC. The encoded protein is CASSRGGSDGYTF.

This clone has just a few counts. V gene TRBV5-4 combines with J gene TRBJ1-2; no reliable D call. This CDR3 comprises 14 residues. The germline V and J ends were trimmed by 1 base and 2 bases, with 9 bases remaining between them. Germline V gives CDR1 SGHNT, CDR2 YYREEE (reference sequence). The CDR3 is CASSLFAGNYGYTF. The CDR3 nucleotides read TGTGCCAGCAGCTTGTTCGCCGGGAACTATGGCTACACCTTC.

This chain joins TRBV6-1 and TRBJ2-7; tentative D call: TRBD1 (5 bases). Germline V gene lookup returns CDR1 MNHNS and CDR2 SASEGT. The ends were cut back, 3 bases at V and 3 bases at J, with 12 bases in the middle. The length of the CDR3 is 14 residues. The CDR3 protein is CASSESGLGYEQYF. The CDR3 nucleotides read TGTGCCAGCAGTGAGTCAGGGTTGGGCTACGAGCAGTACTTC.